This record looks at one T cell receptor beta chain sequence and its context. Here immunoSEQ multiplex PCR was the method, and the copy in TCRdb shows in-frame clones only, minus some. This sample has 91,000 or so clones, with 85% to 95% found just once. The source of the sample is a study of T cell changes during pregnancy in multiple sclerosis. Trimming removed 5 bases at V and 2 bases at J, with 13 bases between. Germline V gene lookup returns CDR1 SGHAT and CDR2 FQNNGV. This CDR3 region has 14 residues. This TCR was recovered from a female donor with multiple sclerosis, enrolled in a pregnancy study. The V gene is TRBV11-2, the J gene TRBJ2-7; D might be TRBD2 (6 bases). Sequencing was performed on peripheral blood, taken after pregnancy. The CDR3 protein is CASSLGTGTYEQYF. The CDR3 coding sequence is TGTGCCAGCAGCCTCGGGACTGGAACCTACGAGCAGTACTTC.